The 8 T cell receptor beta chains presented below share a single source sample, sequenced in a study of regulatory T cells in long-lasting Graves disease. To make TCR beta libraries, researchers used iRepertoire HTBI primers and Arm-PCR of CDR3 regions. One entry per CDR3 protein results from TCRdb running MiXCR on the multiplex PCR reads. Among some 330,000 distinct CDR3 sequences listed, 12% were seen once. The time point denotes: newly diagnosed GD, antithyroid drugs for less than 3 months. PBMC RNA served as the TCR library source. These same data were also listed under a study on T cells in Graves' hyperthyroidism and ophthalmopathy.

Material: peripheral blood mononuclear cells (PBMCs), obtained at new diagnosis, from a patient treated with antithyroid drugs. The receptor source for this set is a woman younger than 35 with Graves disease.

At least ten counts were recorded for this clonotype. This chain connects TRBV7-9 to TRBJ2-5, with no clear D. V was trimmed by 3 bases and J by 1 base, leaving 9 bases between them. The CDR3 contains 14 residues. CDR1 is SEHNR and CDR2 is FQNEAQ in the germline V gene (reference sequence). CDR3 bases: TGTGCCAGCAGCTTGTCCTCCAGCCAAGAGACCCAGTACTTC. It encodes CASSLSSSQETQYF.

The rearrangement uses TRBV4-1 and TRBJ2-5, with 8 bases aligning to TRBD2. This CDR3 comprises 15 residues. The germline V gene encodes CDR1 MGHRA and CDR2 YSYEKL. The junction had 9 bases not matched to a gene; V was cut back by 4 bases and J by 5 bases. CDR3 nucleotides: TGCGCCAGCAGCCCATCAGGACTAGCCGGTGAGACCCAGTACTTC. As protein: CASSPSGLAGETQYF.

This clonotype was counted ten times or more. This rearrangement joins TRBV10-1 to TRBJ2-5; perhaps TRBD2 as D (5 bases). CDR3 size: 18 residues. The ends were cut back, 0 bases at V and 2 bases at J, with 19 bases in the middle. Germline lookup yields CDR1 WNHNN and CDR2 SYGVQD (reference sequence). CDR3 region: CASSESKGRRHTQETQYF. CDR3 in DNA: TGCGCCAGCAGTGAGTCGAAGGGTCGGAGGCATACTCAAGAGACCCAGTACTTC.

The table lists this clonotype with a few counts. The V and J genes are TRBV19 and TRBJ1-5, with D maybe TRBD1 (6 bases). The ends were cut back, 7 bases at V and 1 base at J, with 17 bases in the middle. The CDR3 is made up of 16 amino acids. From germline, CDR1 is LNHDA and CDR2 SQIVND (reference sequence). The CDR3 region has the DNA TGTGCCAGTACCCCCCTCACAGGGACCAGCAATCAGCCCCAGCATTTT. Protein product: CASTPLTGTSNQPQHF.

V gene TRBV7-2 combines with J gene TRBJ2-3, with unresolved D. Looked up from germline, CDR1 is SGHTA and CDR2 is FQGNSA. Trimming removed 3 bases from V and 0 bases from J, with 10 bases in between. This CDR3 is built from 15 residues. The CDR3 region has the DNA TGTGCCAGCAGCTTTATCCTCTCTAGCACAGATACGCAGTATTTT. Translating gives CASSFILSSTDTQYF.

The V call is TRBV15, the J call TRBJ1-4; no clear D. Trimming stripped 6 bases from V and 4 bases from J, with 12 bases between. The V gene's germline CDR1 is LNHNV and CDR2 YYDKDF (reference sequence). The CDR3 runs to 14 residues. CDR3 residues: CATRSDRGNEKLFF. CDR3 nucleotides: TGTGCCACCAGGTCGGACCGTGGTAATGAAAAACTGTTTTTT. Complete variable domain (other parts from reference TRBV15 and TRBJ1-4): DAMVIQNPRYQVTQFGKPVTLSCSQTLNHNVMYWYQQKSSQAPKLLFHYYDKDFNNEADTPDNFQSRRPNTSFCFLDIRSPGLGDTAMYLCATRSDRGNEKLFFGSGTQLSVL.

The genes are TRBV20-1 and TRBJ2-2, with 10 positions matching TRBD2. The V gene's germline CDR1 is DFQATT and CDR2 SNEGSKA (reference sequence). The trim removed 5 bases at V and 7 bases at J, leaving 10 bases unmatched. The CDR3 runs 15 residues. CDR3 bases: TGCAGTGCTGCTTCAGCGGGGGGGCAGGGCGGGGAGCTGTTTTTT. This translates into CSAASAGGQGGELFF.

This clonotype has at least ten counts. The genes are TRBV6-2 or TRBV6-3 and TRBJ2-7; 7 positions agree with TRBD1. CDR1 and CDR2 (germline): MNHEY, SVGEGT. The V and J ends lost 4 bases and 4 bases, in that order; junction bases with no gene match: 10. This CDR3 has 15 amino acids. CDR3 protein: CASSSRQGTRYEQYF. DNA for the CDR3: TGTGCCAGCAGTTCGAGACAGGGTACCCGGTACGAGCAGTACTTC.